The clone carrying this TCR beta chain has only one observation. Its antigen is not identified. The CDR3 is 15 residues long. After removal of 3 bases from V and 7 bases from J, the junction contained 8 bases not matched to a gene. Germline assignment: CDR1 LGHDT and CDR2 YNNKEL (reference sequence). Only in-frame clones appear in the TCRdb table, and some are missing; sequencing was by immunoSEQ multiplex PCR. The sample comprises under 130,000 clones, 70% to 90% of which are singletons, and 7% to 10% rests with the top ten. The record originates from a study of T cell responses to AZD1222 COVID-19 vaccine. Broader study findings: Mostly white British, mostly female donors; authors suggested clonal diversity may be underestimated. Spike-specific TCR breadth and depth grew following two AZD1222 doses.

Sequencing was performed on peripheral blood, taken on day 0 of AZD1222 vaccination. This sequence was found in an adult in good health. The chain employs TRBV3-1 (or the pseudogene TRBV3-2) and TRBJ2-7, with 11 nucleotides matching TRBD2. This CDR3 reads CASSQVAGGPGEQYF. The CDR3 DNA sequence: TGTGCCAGCAGCCAGGTAGCGGGAGGGCCGGGGGAGCAGTACTTC.